This T cell receptor beta chain was sequenced during a study of PD-L1 blockade in urothelial cancer. Study background: Patients initiated atezolizumab at some point between 2014 and 2015 at 1,200 mg intravenously every 3 weeks. Blood samples contained a median about 130,000 T cells.

As to time point: pretreatment peripheral blood. All patients carried locally advanced or metastatic urothelial carcinoma. Every PCR was spiked with synthetic TCR analog templates. Profiled with immunoSEQ multiplex PCR; TCRdb holds only in-frame clones, not every one. The table shows tens of thousands of clones, with approximately 80% occurring only once. CDR1 SNHLY and CDR2 FYNNEI come from the germline V gene. Trimming took 6 bases from V and 2 from J, leaving 10 bases between them. The CDR3 has 13 residues. The input for sequencing was PBMCs, taken around atezolizumab (anti-PD-L1) treatment. J is TRBJ1-1 and V is TRBV2; tentatively, D is TRBD1 (5 bases). This receptor was obtained from a man between 65 and 85 years old with urothelial cancer. The CDR3 is CASRETENTEAFF. The CDR3, as DNA: TGTGCCAGCAGAGAGACAGAAAACACTGAAGCTTTCTTT.